What follows is one T cell receptor (beta chain) and its context. This specimen belongs to a study of T-cell reconstitution after alpha-beta-depleted transplantation in children. Preparation of the TCRbeta library used unique molecular identifiers. One entry per CDR3 protein results from TCRdb running MiXCR on the PCR reads. The table includes 900,000 or so distinct CDR3 sequences, 15% to 20% detected once. The CDR3 runs 15 residues. Trimming took 3 bases from V and 2 from J, leaving 12 bases between them. This sequence originates from a male patient younger than 18 who had a stem cell transplant for acute lymphoblastic leukemia, so the T cells may come from the graft donor. The sample consisted of PBMCs, mostly from graft donor cells, taken 360 days after TCRalphabeta/CD19-depleted stem cell transplant. The chain couples TRBV12-3 or TRBV12-4 to TRBJ2-3, with D perhaps matching TRBD1 (6 bases). CDR3 bases: TGTGCCAGCAGTTTGCCCCAGGGGTTCACAGATACGCAGTATTTT. Translated: CASSLPQGFTDTQYF.